These 27 T cell receptor beta chains share one sample of origin, sequenced in a study of Graves' ophthalmopathy and Graves' hyperthyroidism. TCR beta CDR3 amplification used RNA transcripts. An opening RT-PCR round employed HTBI primers and preceded a second-round multiplex PCR. A single record per CDR3 protein comes from TCRdb applying MiXCR to the multiplex PCR reads. Of about 150,000 distinct CDR3 sequences listed, under 40% are singletons. Sequencing was carried out using peripheral blood. The receptors come from a woman aged 40 to 49 with Graves' ophthalmopathy.

This clonotype was recorded many times. The CDR3 DNA is TGTGCCAGCAGCTTAGCCGGGGGCTATGGCTACACCTTC. This codes for CASSLAGGYGYTF. The chain recombines TRBV11-1 with TRBJ1-2, with D perhaps matching TRBD1 (5 bases). V was cut by 0 bases and J by 4 bases, with 6 bases left in between. Germline V gene lookup returns CDR1 SGHAT and CDR2 FQDESV (reference sequence). The CDR3 loop spans 13 amino acids.

The table lists this clonotype with many counts. The rearrangement uses TRBV27 and TRBJ1-1; TRBD1 aligns across 7 bases. The CDR3 has 13 amino acids. V shed 5 bases, J shed 6 bases, and the junction held 6 bases outside the gene matches. Germline lookup yields CDR1 MNHEY and CDR2 SMNVEV (reference sequence). DNA for the CDR3: TGTGCCAGCAGTCCAAACAGGGGTGCTGAAGCTTTCTTT. Translated, it gives CASSPNRGAEAFF.

This clonotype showed up many times. V usage is TRBV15 and J usage is TRBJ2-6, with D hard to call. Trimming took off 0 bases at V and 4 bases at J, with 7 bases between the two ends. From germline, CDR1 is LNHNV and CDR2 YYDKDF (reference sequence). The CDR3 consists of 15 residues. The CDR3 bases are TGTGCCACCAGCAGAGATCCGGCAGGGGCCAACGTCCTGACTTTC. This encodes CATSRDPAGANVLTF.

This clonotype has a count of ten or more. The CDR3 protein is CASTTRDLTAYEQYF. DNA of the CDR3: TGTGCCAGCACTACCAGGGATTTGACCGCCTACGAGCAGTACTTC. This chain uses TRBV6-5 with TRBJ2-7, with a tentative D call TRBD1 (5 bases). Trimming stripped 7 bases from V and 2 bases from J, with 18 bases between. CDR3 length: 15 amino acids. In germline, CDR1 is MNHEY, CDR2 SVGAGI.

Many counts were recorded for this clonotype. The chain employs TRBV6-2 or TRBV6-3 and TRBJ1-6, with D unresolved. This CDR3 has 15 amino acids. The germline CDR1 and CDR2 sequences are MNHEY and SVGEGT. V lost 6 bases and J 8 bases, leaving 17 bases between the germline ends. DNA for the CDR3: TGTGCCAGCAGCCGTGATTTGAGAGCCGATTCACCCCTCCACTTT. Translation gives CASSRDLRADSPLHF.

This clonotype was observed many times. The chain carries TRBV6-5 and TRBJ2-5; a weak D match, TRBD2 (5 bases). Germline V CDR1 and CDR2: MNHEY, SVGAGI. The CDR3 runs 14 residues. V lost 6 bases and J lost 2, with 13 bases in between. CDR3 sequence reads: CASSPRAEQETQYF. CDR3 bases: TGTGCCAGCAGCCCGAGGGCGGAACAAGAGACCCAGTACTTC.

This clonotype was found many times. The rearrangement uses TRBV10-3 and TRBJ2-7; D is possibly TRBD2 (5 bases). The CDR3 sequence is 16 residues long. Trimming took 4 bases from V and 1 from J, leaving 17 bases between them. CDR1 is ENHRY and CDR2 is SYGVKD in the germline V gene. The CDR3 region is CAISVSDRLLSYEQYF. For the CDR3, the DNA is TGTGCCATCAGTGTCTCCGACCGACTACTTTCCTACGAGCAGTACTTC.

V and J are TRBV24-1 and TRBJ2-5; weak D call: TRBD1 (6 bases). The V end was cut by 10 bases, the J end by 7 bases, with 15 bases between. Germline CDR1 is KGHDR and CDR2 is SFDVKD. CDR3 size: 12 residues. CDR3 sequence: CATAGTTGTQYF. Here the CDR3 DNA reads TGTGCCACAGCCGGGACAACAGGGACCCAGTACTTC.

This clonotype was seen repeatedly, ten times or more. This chain joins TRBV13 and TRBJ2-7; D uncertain. The V gene lost 1 base and the J gene lost 4 bases, with 11 bases spanning the gap. Germline-derived CDR1 and CDR2 are PRHDT and FYEKMQ (reference sequence). The CDR3 is made up of 14 amino acids. CDR3 loop: CASSLVGRIYEQYF. Here the CDR3 DNA reads TGTGCCAGCAGCTTAGTTGGACGGATATACGAGCAGTACTTC.

The V and J genes are TRBV6-1 and TRBJ1-2; 10 bases fit TRBD1. After removal of 8 bases from V and 6 bases from J, the junction contained 12 bases not matched to a gene. The CDR3 length is 15 residues. Looked up from germline, CDR1 is MNHNS and CDR2 is SASEGT. The CDR3 DNA sequence: TGTGCCAGCCAAAGAATGACAGGGGGCGTCGATGGCTACACCTTC. Its protein product is CASQRMTGGVDGYTF.

This chain's CDR3 is CASSLGGALNTEAFF. In nucleotides, the CDR3 is TGTGCCAGCAGTTTAGGCGGGGCCCTGAACACTGAAGCTTTCTTT. The V call is TRBV12-3 or TRBV12-4, the J call TRBJ1-1; D might be TRBD1 (5 bases). CDR3 length: 15 amino acids. The V end lost 1 base, the J end lost 0 bases, and 9 bases lay between the germline ends.

This clonotype has ten or more counts. The genes are TRBV12-3 or TRBV12-4 and TRBJ1-3; possible D gene TRBD1, 6 bases. V lost 3 bases and J lost 4, with 13 bases in between. The CDR3 has 15 amino acids. The CDR3 sequence is CASSLWGAGGNTIYF. The CDR3 DNA sequence: TGTGCCAGCAGTTTGTGGGGGGCCGGCGGAAACACCATATATTTT.

CDR3 loop: CASRQDRAGFETQYF. The CDR3 nucleotides read TGTGCCAGCAGACAAGACCGGGCAGGGTTCGAGACCCAGTACTTC. J is TRBJ2-5 and V is TRBV27, with a weak D call TRBD1 (5 bases). The germline gives CDR1 MNHEY, CDR2 SMNVEV (reference sequence). This CDR3 has 15 amino acids. V was trimmed by 6 bases and J by 5 bases, leaving 19 bases between them.

The sample holds many counts of this clonotype. The chain carries TRBV10-3 and TRBJ1-2, with D hard to call. V gave up 10 bases and J gave up 4 bases, with 13 bases separating them. This CDR3 is 12 amino acids long. Per germline, CDR1 ENHRY and CDR2 SYGVKD. The chain's CDR3 is CASSHGGYGYTF. CDR3 sequence (DNA): TGTGCCAGCTCACACGGCGGCTATGGCTACACCTTC.

The CDR3 nucleotides read TGTGCCAGCAGTTTCCCGACAGGGAGGAACAACTATGGCTACACCTTC. It encodes CASSFPTGRNNYGYTF. V and J are TRBV28 and TRBJ1-2; 7 bases map to TRBD1. CDR1 is MDHEN, CDR2 SYDVKM, per germline. This CDR3 is 16 amino acids long. The V segment lost 3 bases and the J segment 2 bases; nucleotides outside the gene matches: 9.

The chain couples TRBV2 to TRBJ1-5; TRBD1 matches at 7 bases. This CDR3 spans 14 amino acids. Trimming at V came to 9 bases and at J to 0 bases, leaving 5 bases not matched to a gene. CDR1 SNHLY and CDR2 FYNNEI come from the germline V gene. Written as DNA, the CDR3 is TGTGCCAGTACAGGGGCCTATAGCAATCAGCCCCAGCATTTT. Translated, it gives CASTGAYSNQPQHF. Full variable domain (outside the CDR3, taken from reference TRBV2 and TRBJ1-5): EPEVTQTPSHQVTQMGQEVILRCVPISNHLYFYWYRQILGQKVEFLVSFYNNEISEKSEIFDDQFSVERPDGSNFTLKIRSTKLEDSAMYFCASTGAYSNQPQHFGDGTRLSIL.

The chain uses TRBV19 and TRBJ1-1; weak D call: TRBD1 (5 bases). Germline loops: CDR1 LNHDA, CDR2 SQIVND (reference sequence). The CDR3 spans 14 residues. With 7 bases removed from V and 0 bases from J, the gap between germline ends came to 12 bases. This chain's CDR3 is CASTDRGVNTEAFF. CDR3 nucleotide sequence: TGTGCCAGTACCGACCGGGGGGTGAACACTGAAGCTTTCTTT.

This clonotype has just a few counts. The V call is TRBV12-3 or TRBV12-4, the J call TRBJ2-5; D is perhaps TRBD2 (5 bases). V dropped 5 bases and J dropped 5 bases, with 12 bases sitting between them. CDR3 length: 13 amino acids. CDR3 sequence: CASSIEGGETQYF. As DNA, the CDR3 is TGTGCCAGCAGTATTGAGGGTGGGGAGACCCAGTACTTC.

This clonotype was counted a few times. In DNA, the CDR3 is TGTGCCAGCAGCCCGGGGACTAGCGGATACAACACCGGGGAGCTGTTTTTT. This sequence encodes CASSPGTSGYNTGELFF. This sequence joins TRBV28 and TRBJ2-2, with TRBD2 matching over 11 bases. The CDR3 runs to 17 residues. The V and J ends lost 6 bases and 2 bases, in that order; junction bases with no gene match: 8. Germline V lookup: CDR1 MDHEN, CDR2 SYDVKM.

The V and J genes are TRBV2 and TRBJ1-1; no clear D gene. Germline CDR1 is SNHLY and CDR2 is FYNNEI. The CDR3 has 14 amino acids. V lost 1 base and J 2 bases, leaving 8 bases between the germline ends. CDR3 DNA sequence: TGTGCCAGCAGTGAAGTTAGGAGTAACACTGAAGCTTTCTTT. Translated: CASSEVRSNTEAFF.

This clonotype was observed many times. The chain is built from TRBV7-3 and TRBJ2-7; 7 bases line up with TRBD1. Germline CDR1 is SGHTA and CDR2 is FQGTGA. This CDR3 has 13 amino acids. Trimming took 4 bases from V and 9 from J; bases not matched to a gene: 9. CDR3 in amino acids: CASSSGMGTVQYF. CDR3 coding DNA: TGTGCCAGCAGCTCAGGGATGGGGACAGTGCAGTACTTC.

This clonotype was counted a few times. This chain connects TRBV27 to TRBJ1-1; 7 bases are a match to TRBD1. This CDR3 is built from 15 residues. The V gene's germline CDR1 is MNHEY and CDR2 SMNVEV (reference sequence). The junction had 10 bases not matched to a gene; V was cut back by 6 bases and J by 3 bases. Here the CDR3 DNA reads TGTGCCAGCAGGCTCAAACCACAGGGGTACACTGAAGCTTTCTTT. This sequence encodes CASRLKPQGYTEAFF.

This clonotype appeared many times. This chain joins TRBV6-1 and TRBJ2-5; TRBD1 matches at 8 bases. Trimming cost V 6 bases and J 4 bases; bases outside gene matches: 4. This CDR3 has 13 amino acids. Germline loops: CDR1 MNHNS, CDR2 SASEGT. The CDR3 nucleotides are TGTGCCAGCAGCTCCGACAGGGGAGAGACCCAGTACTTC. This codes for CASSSDRGETQYF.

This clonotype was recorded at least ten times. This chain joins TRBV28 and TRBJ1-2; no clear D gene. The V end was cut by 3 bases, the J end by 3 bases, with 8 bases between. The germline V gene encodes CDR1 MDHEN and CDR2 SYDVKM. The CDR3 extends over 13 amino acids. The CDR3 loop is CASSLYPYYGYTF. Written as DNA, the CDR3 is TGTGCCAGCAGTTTGTATCCGTACTATGGCTACACCTTC.

This clonotype was seen once. The genes are TRBV6-4 and TRBJ1-2; 7 nucleotides match TRBD1. The CDR3 totals 14 residues. The germline V gene encodes CDR1 MRHNA and CDR2 SNTAGT. V was clipped by 6 bases and J by 4 bases; unmatched bases: 8. As DNA, the CDR3 is TGTGCCAGCAGCCCTGACCGGGACAGCTATGGCTACACCTTC. Translated, it gives CASSPDRDSYGYTF.

V and J are TRBV11-2 and TRBJ1-3, with TRBD1 identical over 9 bases. CDR3 size: 15 residues. J gave up 5 bases and V 1 base, and 3 bases lay outside the gene matches. Per the germline V gene, CDR1 is SGHAT and CDR2 is FQNNGV. CDR3 protein: CASSLGTGARNTIYF. CDR3 sequence (DNA): TGTGCCAGCAGCTTAGGGACAGGGGCGAGAAACACCATATATTTT.

This clonotype was seen ten or more times. The V call is TRBV2, the J call TRBJ1-2, with 9 bases fitting TRBD1. V shed 5 bases, J shed 4 bases, and the junction held 2 bases outside the gene matches. CDR3 length: 13 residues. CDR1 and CDR2 from the germline V gene are SNHLY and FYNNEI. The chain's CDR3 is CASSMTGGYGYTF. DNA for the CDR3: TGTGCCAGCAGTATGACAGGGGGCTATGGCTACACCTTC. Looking up the rest from reference TRBV2 and TRBJ1-2 gives the full variable domain: EPEVTQTPSHQVTQMGQEVILRCVPISNHLYFYWYRQILGQKVEFLVSFYNNEISEKSEIFDDQFSVERPDGSNFTLKIRSTKLEDSAMYFCASSMTGGYGYTFGSGTRLTVV.